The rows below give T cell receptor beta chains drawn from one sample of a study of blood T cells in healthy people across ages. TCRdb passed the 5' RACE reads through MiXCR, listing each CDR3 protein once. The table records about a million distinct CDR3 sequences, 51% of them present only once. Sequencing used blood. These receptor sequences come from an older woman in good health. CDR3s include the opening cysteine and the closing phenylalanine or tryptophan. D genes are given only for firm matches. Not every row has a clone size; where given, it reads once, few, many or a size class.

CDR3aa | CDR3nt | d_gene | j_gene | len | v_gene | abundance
CASSPSGRVYEQYF | TGTGCCAGCAGCCCTAGCGGGAGGGTGTACGAGCAGTACTTC | TRBD2 | TRBJ2-7 | 14 | TRBV3-1 | .
CSASNPWTGGADTQYF | TGCAGTGCTTCTAACCCCTGGACAGGGGGGGCAGATACGCAGTATTTT | TRBD1 | TRBJ2-3 | 16 | TRBV20-1 | .
CASSPARDVYEQYF | TGTGCCAGCTCACCAGCCAGGGACGTCTACGAGCAGTACTTC | . | TRBJ2-7 | 14 | TRBV18 | .
CSVTMGGNTGELFF | TGCAGCGTAACCATGGGGGGGAACACCGGGGAGCTGTTTTTT | . | TRBJ2-2 | 14 | TRBV29-1 | .
CASTTSYSGANVLTF | TGTGCCAGCACGACTAGTTACTCTGGGGCCAACGTCCTGACTTTC | . | TRBJ2-6 | 15 | TRBV6-5 | .
CSAPRTSGYEQYF | TGCAGTGCCCCCAGGACTAGCGGATACGAGCAGTACTTC | TRBD2 | TRBJ2-7 | 13 | TRBV20-1 | few
CSVDYSTDTQYF | TGCAGCGTTGATTATAGCACAGATACGCAGTATTTT | . | TRBJ2-3 | 12 | TRBV29-1 | .
CASSAGPGYGYTF | TGTGCCAGCAGCGCCGGTCCAGGGTATGGCTACACCTTC | . | TRBJ1-2 | 13 | TRBV9 | .
CASSDGSSWSPLHF | TGTGCCAGCAGCGACGGGAGTAGTTGGTCACCCCTCCACTTT | . | TRBJ1-6 | 14 | TRBV12-3/TRBV12-4 | .
CASSPTPNAGGIQYF | TGTGCCAGCTCACCAACCCCCAACGCAGGGGGCATTCAGTACTTC | TRBD1 | TRBJ2-4 | 15 | TRBV18 | .
CASNLGRWAYEQYF | TGCGCCAGCAACTTGGGACGGTGGGCCTACGAGCAGTACTTC | . | TRBJ2-7 | 14 | TRBV10-2 | .
CASSLTSGRAYAYEQYF | TGTGCCAGCAGTCTGACTAGCGGGAGGGCCTACGCCTACGAGCAGTACTTC | TRBD2 | TRBJ2-7 | 17 | TRBV27 | few
CASTTGQGAFGETQYF | TGTGCCAGCACGACGGGACAGGGGGCTTTTGGAGAGACCCAGTACTTC | . | TRBJ2-5 | 16 | TRBV21-1 | few
CASSFENYGYTF | TGTGCCAGCAGCTTCGAGAACTATGGCTACACCTTC | . | TRBJ1-2 | 12 | TRBV7-9 | .
CASSPRTGSNQPQHF | TGTGCCAGCAGCCCCAGGACAGGGAGCAATCAGCCCCAGCATTTT | TRBD1 | TRBJ1-5 | 15 | TRBV5-5 | few
CASSLEGGSAAFF | TGTGCCAGCAGCTTAGAAGGCGGGTCAGCAGCTTTCTTT | . | TRBJ1-1 | 13 | TRBV7-2 | .
CASSLAGLGYEQFF | TGTGCCAGCAGCTTGGCAGGGCTGGGGTATGAGCAGTTCTTC | . | TRBJ2-1 | 14 | TRBV27 | few
CASSFHTGSYEQYF | TGTGCCAGCAGTTTTCACACGGGCTCCTACGAGCAGTACTTC | . | TRBJ2-7 | 14 | TRBV6-9 | .
CATQGEAGIEQFF | TGTGCCACCCAAGGGGAAGCGGGAATTGAGCAGTTCTTC | TRBD2 | TRBJ2-1 | 13 | TRBV28 | .
CASSPGTGGRKTQYF | TGTGCCAGCAGCCCTGGGACAGGGGGCCGGAAGACCCAGTACTTC | TRBD1 | TRBJ2-5 | 15 | TRBV12-3/TRBV12-4 | .
CASSQVGDLGETQYF | TGTGCCAGCAGCCAAGTGGGCGACTTGGGAGAGACCCAGTACTTC | . | TRBJ2-5 | 15 | TRBV3-1 | .
CASSLTSNQPQHF | TGTGCCAGCAGCTTAACTAGCAATCAGCCCCAGCATTTT | . | TRBJ1-5 | 13 | TRBV7-2 | few
CASSQDKEDNEQFF | TGCGCCAGCAGCCAGGACAAAGAGGACAATGAGCAGTTCTTC | . | TRBJ2-1 | 14 | TRBV4-3 | once
CSVAQGGGTDTQYF | TGCAGCGTGGCACAGGGAGGGGGCACAGATACGCAGTATTTT | . | TRBJ2-3 | 14 | TRBV29-1 | .
CSVSGTSGLYNEQFF | TGCAGCGTTAGCGGGACTAGCGGGCTCTACAATGAGCAGTTCTTC | TRBD2 | TRBJ2-1 | 15 | TRBV29-1 | .
CASSLTLGIEQFF | TGTGCCAGCAGCCTCACGTTGGGGATTGAGCAGTTCTTC | . | TRBJ2-1 | 13 | TRBV7-9 | .
CASTNGPLYEQYF | TGTGCCAGTACGAATGGGCCCCTCTACGAGCAGTACTTC | . | TRBJ2-7 | 13 | TRBV28 | many
CASSFGRLAADNEQYF | TGCGCCAGCAGCTTTGGTCGTCTAGCGGCAGATAATGAGCAGTACTTC | TRBD2 | TRBJ2-7 | 16 | TRBV5-1 | .
CSVPSGTGSYNEQFF | TGCAGCGTACCGTCGGGGACAGGGTCGTACAATGAGCAGTTCTTC | TRBD1 | TRBJ2-1 | 15 | TRBV29-1 | few
CASSRIVGLYEQYF | TGCGCCAGCAGCCGGATCGTAGGGCTATACGAGCAGTACTTC | . | TRBJ2-7 | 14 | TRBV5-1 | .
CASTSGTSGRRYGDEQFF | TGCGCCAGCACCTCCGGGACTAGCGGGAGAAGGTACGGCGATGAGCAGTTCTTC | TRBD2 | TRBJ2-1 | 18 | TRBV4-1 | .
CASSQYRGTEAFF | TGTGCCAGCAGCCAATACAGGGGAACTGAAGCTTTCTTT | TRBD1 | TRBJ1-1 | 13 | TRBV4-2 | .
CASAKTSGSNEQYF | TGCGCCAGCGCAAAAACTAGCGGGAGTAATGAGCAGTACTTC | TRBD2 | TRBJ2-7 | 14 | TRBV5-1 | .
CASSYSPGSRDEQFF | TGTGCCAGCAGTTACTCCCCCGGTAGTAGGGATGAGCAGTTCTTC | . | TRBJ2-1 | 15 | TRBV6-5 | .
CASSRSSGITDTQYF | TGTGCCAGCTCACGATCTAGCGGGATAACAGATACGCAGTATTTT | TRBD2 | TRBJ2-3 | 15 | TRBV18 | .
CAITPGAEETQYF | TGTGCCATCACGCCCGGGGCGGAAGAGACCCAGTACTTC | . | TRBJ2-5 | 13 | TRBV10-3 | .
CASSPFALQETQYF | TGCGCCAGCAGCCCGTTTGCCCTTCAAGAGACCCAGTACTTC | . | TRBJ2-5 | 14 | TRBV4-1 | .
CSANKIRRAYEQYF | TGCAGTGCTAACAAAATCCGGAGGGCCTACGAGCAGTACTTC | . | TRBJ2-7 | 14 | TRBV20-1 | .
CASSWQWKDRDNEQYF | TGTGCCAGCAGTTGGCAATGGAAGGACAGGGACAACGAGCAGTACTTC | TRBD1 | TRBJ2-7 | 16 | TRBV28 | few
CASTRAGVRNEQFF | TGTGCCAGCACCAGAGCGGGAGTGAGAAATGAGCAGTTCTTC | TRBD2 | TRBJ2-1 | 14 | TRBV6-2/TRBV6-3 | once
CASGWDSYTQYF | TGTGCCAGCGGATGGGACTCCTACACCCAGTACTTC | . | TRBJ2-5 | 12 | TRBV7-2 | few
CSVLDPLNTGELFF | TGCAGCGTTTTGGACCCTCTGAACACCGGGGAGCTGTTTTTT | . | TRBJ2-2 | 14 | TRBV29-1 | few